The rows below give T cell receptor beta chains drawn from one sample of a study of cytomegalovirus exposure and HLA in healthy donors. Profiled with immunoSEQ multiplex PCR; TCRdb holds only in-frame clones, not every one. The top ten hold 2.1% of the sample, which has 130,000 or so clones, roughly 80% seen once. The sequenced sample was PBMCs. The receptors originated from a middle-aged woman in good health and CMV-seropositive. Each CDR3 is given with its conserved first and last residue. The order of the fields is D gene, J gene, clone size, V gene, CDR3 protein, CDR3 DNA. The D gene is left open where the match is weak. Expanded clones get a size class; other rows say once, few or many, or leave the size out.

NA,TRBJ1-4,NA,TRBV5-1,CASSPGLGGIGEKLFF,TGCGCCAGCAGCCCAGGCTTGGGGGGAATTGGTGAAAAACTGTTTTTT
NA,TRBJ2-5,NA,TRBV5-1,CASSGTQPSQGFGQETQYF,TGCGCCAGCAGCGGTACACAACCTTCACAGGGCTTTGGCCAAGAGACCCAGTACTTC
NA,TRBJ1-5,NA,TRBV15,CATSREDSSNQPQHF,TGTGCCACCAGCAGAGAAGACAGCTCCAATCAGCCCCAGCATTTT
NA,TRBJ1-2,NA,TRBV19,CASTPDGDYGYTF,TGTGCCAGTACCCCCGACGGAGATTATGGCTACACCTTC
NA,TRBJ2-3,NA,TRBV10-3,CAISESASANADTQYF,TGTGCCATCAGTGAGTCGGCTAGCGCTAACGCAGATACGCAGTATTTT
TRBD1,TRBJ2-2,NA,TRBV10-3,CAISTGQTNTGELFF,TGTGCCATCAGTACGGGACAGACAAACACCGGGGAGCTGTTTTTT
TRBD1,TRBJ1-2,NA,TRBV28,CASTRQGSNYGYTF,TGTGCCAGCACCAGACAGGGCTCTAACTATGGCTACACCTTC
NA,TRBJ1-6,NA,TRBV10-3,CAISERNVGEGPLHF,TGTGCCATCAGTGAGCGGAACGTAGGAGAGGGTCCCCTCCACTTT
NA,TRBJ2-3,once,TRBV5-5,CASSPGGRGQGDTQYF,TGTGCCAGCAGCCCCGGGGGAAGGGGGCAAGGAGATACGCAGTATTTT
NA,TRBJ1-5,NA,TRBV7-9,CASSLGLGGPQHF,TGTGCCAGCAGCTTGGGACTTGGGGGGCCCCAGCATTTT
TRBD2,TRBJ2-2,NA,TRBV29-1,CSVAVAGVHTGELFF,TGCAGCGTCGCGGTGGCGGGGGTCCACACCGGGGAGCTGTTTTTT
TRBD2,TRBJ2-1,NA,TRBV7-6,CASSLTGGLGSNEQFF,TGTGCCAGCAGCTTAACGGGGGGACTAGGGTCCAATGAGCAGTTCTTC
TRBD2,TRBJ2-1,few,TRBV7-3,CASSSGLAGAPEQFF,TGTGCCAGCAGCTCGGGACTAGCGGGGGCCCCTGAGCAGTTCTTC
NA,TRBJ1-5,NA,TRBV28,CASSTPAGGYSNQPQHF,TGTGCCAGCAGTACACCCGCCGGGGGTTATAGCAATCAGCCCCAGCATTTT
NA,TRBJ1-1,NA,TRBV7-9,CASSFEGSNTEAFF,TGTGCCAGCAGCTTTGAGGGATCGAACACTGAAGCTTTCTTT
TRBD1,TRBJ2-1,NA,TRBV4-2,CASTEGAGYNEQFF,TGTGCCAGCACTGAGGGGGCCGGCTACAATGAGCAGTTCTTC
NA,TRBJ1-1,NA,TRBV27,CASSSPFGGNTEAFF,TGTGCCAGCAGTTCCCCATTCGGGGGGAACACTGAAGCTTTCTTT
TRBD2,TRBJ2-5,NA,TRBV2,CASSVLAGNQETQYF,TGTGCCAGCAGTGTACTAGCGGGGAACCAAGAGACCCAGTACTTC
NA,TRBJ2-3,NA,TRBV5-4,CASSDPTDRLGARTDTQYF,TGTGCCAGCAGCGACCCTACAGATAGGCTGGGGGCCAGGACAGATACGCAGTATTTT
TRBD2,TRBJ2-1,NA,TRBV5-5,CASSPSTSGGYNEQFF,TGTGCCAGCAGCCCTTCGACTAGCGGGGGTTACAATGAGCAGTTCTTC
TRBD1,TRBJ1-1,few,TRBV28,CASSPPRDRKAFF,TGTGCCAGCAGTCCCCCCAGGGACAGGAAAGCTTTCTTT
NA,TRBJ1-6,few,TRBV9,CASSPQAAGVSSPLHF,TGTGCCAGCAGCCCCCAAGCGGCAGGGGTGAGTTCACCCCTCCACTTT
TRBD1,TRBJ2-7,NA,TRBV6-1,CASSLDRGDEQYF,TGTGCCAGCAGCCTCGACAGGGGGGACGAGCAGTACTTC
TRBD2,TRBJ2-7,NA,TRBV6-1,CASSGVAGTYEQYF,TGTGCCAGCAGTGGTGTAGCGGGCACCTACGAGCAGTACTTC
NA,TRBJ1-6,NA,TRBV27,CASSFRQATYNSPLHF,TGTGCCAGCAGTTTCCGACAGGCTACCTATAATTCACCCCTCCACTTT
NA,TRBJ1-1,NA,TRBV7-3,CASSRTRDFSTEAFF,TGTGCCAGCAGCCGTACGCGGGACTTTAGCACTGAAGCTTTCTTT
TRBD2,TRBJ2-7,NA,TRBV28,CASSYSGRSYEQYF,TGTGCCAGCAGTTATAGCGGGAGATCCTACGAGCAGTACTTC
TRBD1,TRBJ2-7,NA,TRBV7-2,CASSLYIMTGATYEQYF,TGTGCCAGCAGCTTATACATAATGACAGGGGCAACCTACGAGCAGTACTTC
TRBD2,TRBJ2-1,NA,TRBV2,CASRHGGGNEQFF,TGTGCCAGCAGACACGGGGGAGGGAATGAGCAGTTCTTC
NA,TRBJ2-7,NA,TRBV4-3,CASSPGQRSYEQYF,TGCGCCAGCAGCCCCGGACAGCGCTCCTACGAGCAGTACTTC
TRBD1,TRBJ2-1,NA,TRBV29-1,CSVGGGQGGLWNEQFF,TGCAGCGTTGGGGGGGGACAGGGGGGATTGTGGAATGAGCAGTTCTTC
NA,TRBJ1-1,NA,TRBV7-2,CASSLLGFGQGGTEAFF,TGTGCCAGCAGCTTATTAGGCTTTGGGCAGGGTGGGACTGAAGCTTTCTTT
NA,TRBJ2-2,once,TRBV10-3,CAISEAGSTGELFF,TGTGCCATCAGTGAGGCGGGTAGCACCGGGGAGCTGTTTTTT
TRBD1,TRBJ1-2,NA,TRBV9,CASSKPGQGAAGYTF,TGTGCCAGCAGCAAACCGGGACAGGGGGCCGCTGGCTACACCTTC
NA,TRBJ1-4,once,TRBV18,CASSPRRGNEKLFF,TGTGCCAGCTCACCGAGACGGGGGAATGAAAAACTGTTTTTT
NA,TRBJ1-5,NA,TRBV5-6,CASSLRRGNQPQHF,TGTGCCAGCAGCCTTAGGAGGGGCAATCAGCCCCAGCATTTT
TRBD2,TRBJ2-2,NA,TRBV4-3,CASSQESGGLTNTGELFF,TGCGCCAGCAGCCAGGAGAGCGGGGGCCTCACGAACACCGGGGAGCTGTTTTTT
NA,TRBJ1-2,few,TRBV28,CASSLRPGDGYTF,TGTGCCAGCAGTTTAAGGCCAGGGGATGGCTACACCTTC
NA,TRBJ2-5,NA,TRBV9,CASTISLTRNQETQYF,TGTGCCAGCACTATATCCCTGACAAGAAACCAAGAGACCCAGTACTTC
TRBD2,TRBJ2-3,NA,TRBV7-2,CASSSTPLAGVGTDTQYF,TGTGCCAGCAGCTCAACCCCACTAGCGGGAGTAGGCACAGATACGCAGTATTTT
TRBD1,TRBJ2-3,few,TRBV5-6,CASSSGGRADTQYF,TGTGCCAGCAGCTCAGGGGGCAGGGCAGATACGCAGTATTTT
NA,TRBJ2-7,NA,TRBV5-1,CASSLGAGPYEQYF,TGCGCCAGCAGCTTGGGGGCGGGCCCCTACGAGCAGTACTTC
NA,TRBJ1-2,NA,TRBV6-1,CASTTESPGNYGYTF,TGTGCCAGCACCACAGAGAGTCCTGGCAACTATGGCTACACCTTC
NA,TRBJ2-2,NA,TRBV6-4,CASSDTGDDTGELFF,TGTGCCAGCAGTGACACGGGAGATGACACCGGGGAGCTGTTTTTT
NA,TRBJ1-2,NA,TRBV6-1,CASTEGGIGYTF,TGTGCCAGCACCGAGGGGGGGATAGGCTACACCTTC
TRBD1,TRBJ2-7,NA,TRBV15,CATSRGPRQGKNNEQYF,TGTGCCACCAGCAGAGGTCCTCGACAGGGCAAGAATAACGAGCAGTACTTC
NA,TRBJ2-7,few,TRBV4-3,CASSQVGRVDEQYF,TGCGCCAGCAGCCAAGTCGGCAGGGTCGACGAGCAGTACTTC
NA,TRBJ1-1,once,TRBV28,CASSSPPGSYTEAFF,TGTGCCAGCAGTTCGCCTCCGGGATCCTACACTGAAGCTTTCTTT
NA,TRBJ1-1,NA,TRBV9,CASSVDGWSTEAFF,TGTGCCAGCAGCGTAGACGGGTGGAGCACTGAAGCTTTCTTT
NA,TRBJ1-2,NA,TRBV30,CAWTSQGHGYTF,TGTGCCTGGACTAGCCAAGGCCATGGCTACACCTTC
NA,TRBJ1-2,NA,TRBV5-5,CASSLELANYGYTF,TGTGCCAGCAGCTTGGAACTGGCTAACTATGGCTACACCTTC
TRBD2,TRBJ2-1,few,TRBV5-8,CASSFGLAWNEQFF,TGTGCCAGCAGCTTTGGACTAGCCTGGAATGAGCAGTTCTTC
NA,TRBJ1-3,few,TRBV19,CASSNVGLSSGNTIYF,TGTGCCAGTAGTAACGTGGGACTGAGCTCTGGAAACACCATATATTTT
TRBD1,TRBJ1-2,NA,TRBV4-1,CASSQILDRDRVGYTF,TGCGCCAGCAGCCAAATCCTAGATCGGGACAGAGTTGGCTACACCTTC
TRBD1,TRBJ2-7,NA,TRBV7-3,CASSLTGGQGSEQYF,TGTGCCAGCAGCTTAACGGGGGGACAGGGGTCCGAGCAGTACTTC
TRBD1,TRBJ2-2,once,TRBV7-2,CASSPRTGLVVTGELFF,TGTGCCAGCAGCCCCAGGACAGGGCTAGTAGTCACCGGGGAGCTGTTTTTT
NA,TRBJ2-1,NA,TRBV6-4,CASSESDLNEQFF,TGTGCCAGCAGTGAATCCGACTTGAATGAGCAGTTCTTC
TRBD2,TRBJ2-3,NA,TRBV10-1,CASKNPSGGSTDTQYF,TGCGCCAGCAAAAATCCTAGCGGGGGTAGCACAGATACGCAGTATTTT
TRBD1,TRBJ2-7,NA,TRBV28,CASAFSTGGKKYF,TGTGCCAGCGCCTTTTCTACAGGGGGCAAGAAGTACTTC